These 17 T cell receptor beta chains originate from one sample sequenced in a study of blood T cell repertoires in COVID-19. TCRdb's table, derived via immunoSEQ multiplex PCR, lists solely in-frame clones and lacks some. The sample lists 100,000 or so clones, about 76% occurring once. The sample taken for sequencing was peripheral blood. Receptor source: a man aged 80 or over with acute or convalescent COVID-19.

The chain recombines TRBV19 with TRBJ1-1; weak D call: TRBD1 (5 bases). The CDR3 contains 15 residues. V was cut by 4 bases and J by 1 base, with 13 bases left in between. CDR1 is LNHDA and CDR2 is SQIVND in the germline V gene (reference sequence). This CDR3 is CASSSLRQQNTEAFF. The DNA for the CDR3 is TGTGCCAGTAGTAGCCTGAGACAGCAGAACACTGAAGCTTTCTTT.

The chain has TRBV6-6 and TRBJ1-5; weak D call: TRBD1 (5 bases). The V gene's germline CDR1 is MNHNY and CDR2 SVGAGI (reference sequence). This CDR3 has 15 amino acids. The V end was cut by 6 bases, the J end by 0 bases, with 12 bases between. CDR3 coding DNA: TGTGCCAGCAGGGCGACAGCAAATAGCAATCAGCCCCAGCATTTT. This sequence encodes CASRATANSNQPQHF.

For this clone: One junction end does not reproduce the germline sequence, and a read error may be involved. This sequence joins TRBV18 and TRBJ2-2; TRBD1 agrees at 8 bases. The CDR3 contains 16 residues. The germline CDR1 and CDR2 sequences are KGHSH and LQKENI. The CDR3 DNA follows: TGTGCCAGCTCACCACCGAACAGGGGGGACACCAGGGAGCTGTTTTTT. Translating gives CASSPPNRGDTRELFF.

J is TRBJ1-3 and V is TRBV28; 10 positions match TRBD1. Germline CDR1 and CDR2: MDHEN and SYDVKM. This CDR3 spans 16 amino acids. Trimming at V came to 1 base and at J to 2 bases, leaving 2 bases not matched to a gene. The DNA of the CDR3 is TGTGCCAGCAGTTTATTCGACAGGGGGCCTGGAAACACCATATATTTT. This translates into CASSLFDRGPGNTIYF.

V gene TRBV5-1 combines with J gene TRBJ1-3; the D gene is possibly TRBD1 (6 bases). The V end was cut by 4 bases, the J end by 1 base, with 12 bases between. Germline V lookup: CDR1 SGHRS, CDR2 YFSETQ. The CDR3 extends over 15 amino acids. CDR3 sequence (DNA): TGCGCCAGCAGCACAACAGGGTGGTCTGGAAACACCATATATTTT. Amino acid sequence: CASSTTGWSGNTIYF.

This clone occurred a few times. The J gene is TRBJ1-5, the V gene TRBV19; D uncertain. The CDR3 is 13 residues long. Trimming removed 6 bases at V and 8 bases at J, with 14 bases between. Per germline, CDR1 LNHDA and CDR2 SQIVND (reference sequence). The DNA of the CDR3 is TGTGCCAGTAGCCCATGGAGGAGGGAGCCCCAGCATTTT. It specifies CASSPWRREPQHF.

This rearrangement joins TRBV29-1 to TRBJ2-1; 7 bases line up with TRBD1. This CDR3 spans 12 amino acids. With V trimmed by 5 bases and J by 3 bases, 1 base remained unmatched. Germline lookup yields CDR1 SQVTM and CDR2 ANQGSEA. DNA of the CDR3: TGCAGCGTTAGGGACAGCTACAATGAGCAGTTCTTC. Its protein is CSVRDSYNEQFF.

The chain uses TRBV19 and TRBJ1-5; 9 bases map to TRBD1. Germline V lookup: CDR1 LNHDA, CDR2 SQIVND (reference sequence). The CDR3 covers 13 residues. J gave up 6 bases and V 6 bases, and 3 bases lay outside the gene matches. The chain's CDR3 is CASRGTGLQPQHF. The DNA for the CDR3 is TGTGCCAGTAGAGGGACAGGGCTTCAGCCCCAGCATTTT.

The J gene is TRBJ2-7, the V gene TRBV18; TRBD1 matches at 9 bases. The CDR3 runs to 15 residues. Looked up from germline, CDR1 is KGHSH and CDR2 is LQKENI. J lost 0 bases, V lost 4 bases, and 4 bases had no gene match. The CDR3 protein is CASSQGTGSSYEQYF. The DNA of the CDR3 is TGTGCCAGCTCACAGGGGACAGGGAGCTCCTACGAGCAGTACTTC.

The V and J genes are TRBV7-3 and TRBJ1-1, with 9 bases matching TRBD1. Germline CDR1 is SGHTA and CDR2 is FQGTGA. V shed 2 bases and J 5 bases; nucleotides not matched to a gene: 3. This CDR3 has 14 residues. The CDR3 here is CASSLGTGRTEAFF. DNA of the CDR3: TGTGCCAGCAGCTTAGGGACAGGGAGGACTGAAGCTTTCTTT.

The chain employs TRBV10-3 and TRBJ2-7; 7 nucleotides line up with TRBD1. This CDR3 comprises 15 residues. The ends lost 6 bases at V and 2 bases at J; junction bases unmatched: 10. The V gene's germline CDR1 is ENHRY and CDR2 SYGVKD. CDR3 in amino acids: CAIREPGQIPYEQYF. The CDR3 DNA follows: TGTGCCATCAGGGAGCCGGGACAGATACCCTACGAGCAGTACTTC.

The chain joins TRBV6-5 to TRBJ2-5; D unresolved. The CDR3 is 14 amino acids. CDR1 and CDR2 (germline): MNHEY, SVGAGI. Trimming stripped 5 bases from V and 6 bases from J, with 16 bases between. The CDR3 reads CASSPVAEVQTQYF. The CDR3 coding sequence is TGTGCCAGCAGTCCTGTGGCAGAAGTACAGACCCAGTACTTC.

The chain couples TRBV5-4 to TRBJ1-5; 7 positions agree with TRBD1. Germline V lookup: CDR1 SGHNT, CDR2 YYREEE (reference sequence). This CDR3 region has 15 residues. Unmatched junction bases numbered 11, after V lost 4 bases and J lost 7 bases. The CDR3 here is CASSPTPAGGQPQHF. CDR3 coding DNA: TGTGCCAGCAGCCCGACCCCGGCAGGGGGACAGCCCCAGCATTTT.

The chain is built from TRBV28 and TRBJ1-2; TRBD1 aligns across 7 bases. This CDR3 is built from 16 residues. The junction had 20 bases not matched to a gene; V was cut back by 9 bases and J by 7 bases. Germline CDR1 and CDR2: MDHEN and SYDVKM. CDR3 region: CASLDMTGTNSRGYTF. In nucleotides, the CDR3 is TGTGCCAGTCTTGATATGACAGGGACGAATTCTCGTGGCTACACCTTC.

The chain couples TRBV2 to TRBJ2-5; 8 bases map to TRBD1. Germline trimming cut 2 bases from V and 5 bases from J; bases unmatched to any gene: 7. Germline V lookup: CDR1 SNHLY, CDR2 FYNNEI. The CDR3 is made up of 15 amino acids. The CDR3 reads CASSERWTGSETQYF. In DNA, the CDR3 is TGTGCCAGCAGTGAACGGTGGACAGGGAGCGAGACCCAGTACTTC.

J is TRBJ2-1 and V is TRBV12-3 or TRBV12-4; no clear D gene. Trimming pared 2 bases from V and 10 bases from J, leaving 6 bases between. CDR3 length: 11 residues. This CDR3 is CASSLLQEQFF. The DNA for the CDR3 is TGTGCCAGCAGTTTATTGCAGGAGCAGTTCTTC.

The chain combines TRBV9 with TRBJ2-3, with 12 bases matching TRBD2. Germline V gene sequence: CDR1 SGDLS, CDR2 YYNGEE. CDR3 size: 16 residues. V trimming: 2 bases; J trimming: 5 bases; junction bases outside the gene matches: 6. CDR3 amino acids: CASSVDEGLAGDTQYF. The CDR3 nucleotides are TGTGCCAGCAGCGTCGATGAGGGACTAGCGGGAGATACGCAGTATTTT. Full variable domain (missing parts from reference TRBV9 and TRBJ2-3): DSGVTQTPKHLITATGQRVTLRCSPRSGDLSVYWYQQSLDQGLQFLIQYYNGEERAKGNILERFSAQQFPDLHSELNLSSLELGDSALYFCASSVDEGLAGDTQYFGPGTRLTVL.